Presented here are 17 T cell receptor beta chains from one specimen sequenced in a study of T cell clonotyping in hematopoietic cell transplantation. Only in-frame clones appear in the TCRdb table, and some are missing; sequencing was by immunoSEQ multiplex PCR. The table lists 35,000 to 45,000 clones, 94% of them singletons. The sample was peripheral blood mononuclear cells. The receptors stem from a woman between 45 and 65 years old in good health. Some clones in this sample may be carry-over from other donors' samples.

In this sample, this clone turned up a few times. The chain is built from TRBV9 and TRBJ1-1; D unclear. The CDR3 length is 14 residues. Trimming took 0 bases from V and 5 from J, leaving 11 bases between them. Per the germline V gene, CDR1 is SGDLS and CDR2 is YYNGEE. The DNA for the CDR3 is TGTGCCAGCAGCGTAGAAAGTCGTGGGACTGAAGCTTTCTTT. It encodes CASSVESRGTEAFF.

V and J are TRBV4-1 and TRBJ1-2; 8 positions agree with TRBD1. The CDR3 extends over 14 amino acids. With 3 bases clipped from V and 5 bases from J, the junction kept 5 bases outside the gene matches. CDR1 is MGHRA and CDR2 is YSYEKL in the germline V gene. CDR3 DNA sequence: TGCGCCAGCAGCCATACTGACAGGGGTTATGGCTACACCTTC. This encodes CASSHTDRGYGYTF.

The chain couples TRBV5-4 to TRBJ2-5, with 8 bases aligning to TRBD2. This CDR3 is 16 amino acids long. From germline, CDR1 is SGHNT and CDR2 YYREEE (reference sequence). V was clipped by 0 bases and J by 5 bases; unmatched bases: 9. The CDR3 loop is CASSLDARGAGETQYF. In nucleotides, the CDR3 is TGTGCCAGCAGCTTGGATGCGCGGGGGGCTGGGGAGACCCAGTACTTC.

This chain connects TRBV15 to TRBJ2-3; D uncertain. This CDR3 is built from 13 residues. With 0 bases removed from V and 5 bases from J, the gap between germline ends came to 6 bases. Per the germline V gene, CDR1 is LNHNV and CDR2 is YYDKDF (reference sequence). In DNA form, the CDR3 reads TGTGCCACCAGCAGAGATCGTGGAGATACGCAGTATTTT. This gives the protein CATSRDRGDTQYF.

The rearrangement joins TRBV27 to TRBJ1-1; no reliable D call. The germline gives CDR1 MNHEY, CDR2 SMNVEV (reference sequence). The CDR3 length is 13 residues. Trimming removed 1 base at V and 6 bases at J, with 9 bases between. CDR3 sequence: CASSLFGISEAFF. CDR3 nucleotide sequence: TGTGCCAGCAGTTTATTTGGGATTTCTGAAGCTTTCTTT.

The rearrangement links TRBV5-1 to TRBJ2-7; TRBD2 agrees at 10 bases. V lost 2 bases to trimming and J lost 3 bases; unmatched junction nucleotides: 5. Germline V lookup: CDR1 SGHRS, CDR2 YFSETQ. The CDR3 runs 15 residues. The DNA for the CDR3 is TGCGCCAGCAGCTTAGGGACTAGCGCTTTCTACGAGCAGTACTTC. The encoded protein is CASSLGTSAFYEQYF.

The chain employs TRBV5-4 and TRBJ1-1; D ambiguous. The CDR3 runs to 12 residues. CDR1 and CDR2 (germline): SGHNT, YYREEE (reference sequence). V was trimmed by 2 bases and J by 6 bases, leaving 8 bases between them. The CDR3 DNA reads TGTGCCAGCAGCTTATTCAACGCTGAAGCTTTCTTT. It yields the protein CASSLFNAEAFF.

CDR3 protein: CASSQGIGSGSGNTIYF. CDR3 DNA sequence: TGCGCCAGCAGCCAAGGCATCGGGAGTGGGTCTGGAAACACCATATATTTT. V is TRBV4-3 and J is TRBJ1-3; D ambiguous. CDR3 length: 17 amino acids. V was pared by 1 base and J by 1 base, with 14 bases between. Germline CDR1 and CDR2: LGHNA and YSLEER.

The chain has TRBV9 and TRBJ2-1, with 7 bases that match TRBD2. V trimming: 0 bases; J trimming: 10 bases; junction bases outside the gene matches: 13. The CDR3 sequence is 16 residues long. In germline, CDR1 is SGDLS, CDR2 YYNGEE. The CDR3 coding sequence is TGTGCCAGCAGCGTAGGGGCCGGTGGACTAGGTAGGGAGCAGTTCTTC. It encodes CASSVGAGGLGREQFF.

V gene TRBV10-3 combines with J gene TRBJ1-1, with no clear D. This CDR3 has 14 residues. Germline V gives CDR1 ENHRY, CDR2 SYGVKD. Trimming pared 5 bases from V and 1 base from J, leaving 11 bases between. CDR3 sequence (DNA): TGTGCCATCAGTTCGAAGGCGAAGAACACTGAAGCTTTCTTT. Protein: CAISSKAKNTEAFF.

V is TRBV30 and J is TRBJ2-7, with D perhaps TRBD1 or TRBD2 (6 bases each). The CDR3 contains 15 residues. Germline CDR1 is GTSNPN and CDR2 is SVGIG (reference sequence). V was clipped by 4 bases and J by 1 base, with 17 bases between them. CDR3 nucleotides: TGTGCCTGGACCCGGGCGGGGCAGGGGTCCTACGAGCAGTACTTC. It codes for CAWTRAGQGSYEQYF.

CDR3 in amino acids: CASSPDRFSSGANVLTF. CDR3 nucleotides: TGTGCCAGCAGCCCGGACAGGTTTAGCTCTGGGGCCAACGTCCTGACTTTC. The V call is TRBV7-2, the J call TRBJ2-6, with 7 bases lining up with TRBD1. The CDR3 covers 17 residues. Germline assignment: CDR1 SGHTA and CDR2 FQGNSA. V shed 5 bases and J 0 bases; nucleotides not matched to a gene: 7.

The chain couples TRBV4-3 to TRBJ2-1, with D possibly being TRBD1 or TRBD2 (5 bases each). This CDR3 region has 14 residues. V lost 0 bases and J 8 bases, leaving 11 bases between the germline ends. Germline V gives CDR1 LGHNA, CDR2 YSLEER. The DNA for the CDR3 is TGCGCCAGCAGCCAAGATGAGGGGCGGGATGAGCAGTTCTTC. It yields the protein CASSQDEGRDEQFF.

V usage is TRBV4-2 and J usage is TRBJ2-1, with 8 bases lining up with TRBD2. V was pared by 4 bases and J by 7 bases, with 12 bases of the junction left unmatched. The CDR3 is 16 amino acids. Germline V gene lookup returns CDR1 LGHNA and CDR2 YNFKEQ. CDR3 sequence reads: CASSPREDGGANEQFF. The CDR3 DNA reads TGTGCCAGCAGCCCCCGGGAAGACGGGGGGGCAAATGAGCAGTTCTTC.

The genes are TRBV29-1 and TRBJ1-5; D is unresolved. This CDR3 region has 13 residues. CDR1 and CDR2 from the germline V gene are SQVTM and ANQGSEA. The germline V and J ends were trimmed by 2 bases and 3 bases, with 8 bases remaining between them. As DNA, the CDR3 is TGCAGCGTTGAACTTTCCCCCAATCAGCCCCAGCATTTT. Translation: CSVELSPNQPQHF.

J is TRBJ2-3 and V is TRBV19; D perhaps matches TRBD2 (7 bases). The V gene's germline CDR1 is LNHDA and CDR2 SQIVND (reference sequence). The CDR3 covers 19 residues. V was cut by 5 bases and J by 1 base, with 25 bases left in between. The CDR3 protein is CASSHRGARPSSRTDTQYF. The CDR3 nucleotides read TGTGCCAGTAGTCATCGGGGGGCCCGACCTTCCTCACGCACAGATACGCAGTATTTT. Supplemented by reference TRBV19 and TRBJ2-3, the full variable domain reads DGGITQSPKYLFRKEGQNVTLSCEQNLNHDAMYWYRQDPGQGLRLIYYSQIVNDFQKGDIAEGYSVSREKKESFPLTVTSAQKNPTAFYLCASSHRGARPSSRTDTQYFGPGTRLTVL.

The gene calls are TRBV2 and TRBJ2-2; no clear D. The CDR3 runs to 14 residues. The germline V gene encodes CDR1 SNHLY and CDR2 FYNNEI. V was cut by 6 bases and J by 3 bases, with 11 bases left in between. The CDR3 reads CASRYGPYTGELFF. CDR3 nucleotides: TGTGCCAGCAGATACGGGCCCTACACCGGGGAGCTGTTTTTT.